The source of this T cell receptor (beta chain) is a study of blood T cells in healthy people across ages. A J-beta primer mix and a sample-barcoded 5' primer were used in a second PCR of about 7 to 12 cycles. MiXCR, run by TCRdb on the 5' RACE reads, gives a single entry per CDR3 protein. The sample contains 1.5 million to 2 million distinct CDR3 sequences, approximately 39% of which appear only once. The CDR3 totals 14 residues. Losses at the gene ends were 4 bases for V and 10 bases for J; bases not matched to a gene: 10. Germline values: CDR1 SGHNT, CDR2 YYREEE (reference sequence). With respect to this clonotype: Its antigen is as yet unknown.

Findings and caveats of the study: Higher diversity, along with more naive CD4+ cells, distinguished long-lived donors from aged donors.

The sequence was collected from a human donor in good health. V gene TRBV5-4 combines with J gene TRBJ1-4, with TRBD1 matching 7 bases. Sequenced: blood. The CDR3 sequence: CASSLGQWGGKLFF. The CDR3 DNA is TGTGCCAGCAGCCTGGGACAGTGGGGCGGAAAACTGTTTTTT.